What follows are 20 T cell receptor beta chains derived from one specimen sequenced in a study of blood T cell repertoires in COVID-19. Produced via immunoSEQ multiplex PCR; TCRdb's table is partial and in-frame only. Altogether around 380,000 clones are present, 87% being singletons, with the ten largest covering 1% to 1.5%. The material sequenced was PBMCs or T cells enriched from blood (not recorded which). The receptor source for this set is a man aged 30-40 years who had recovered from COVID-19.

The chain couples TRBV4-3 to TRBJ1-5; D ambiguous. V was clipped by 0 bases and J by 3 bases, with 9 bases between them. CDR1 and CDR2 (germline): LGHNA, YSLEER. The CDR3 extends over 15 amino acids. In DNA form, the CDR3 reads TGCGCCAGCAGCCAAGATCGAGGGCCCAATCAGCCCCAGCATTTT. Translation: CASSQDRGPNQPQHF.

This chain joins TRBV5-1 and TRBJ2-3; 8 positions match TRBD2. The germline CDR1 and CDR2 sequences are SGHRS and YFSETQ. V shed 3 bases and J 2 bases; nucleotides not matched to a gene: 17. The length of the CDR3 is 19 residues. The DNA of the CDR3 is TGCGCCAGCAGCTGGGCCCAACGGGGGGGCCCTACTGCCACAGATACGCAGTATTTT. Its protein is CASSWAQRGGPTATDTQYF.

This chain links TRBV6-5 with TRBJ2-1; 8 nucleotides align to TRBD2. V lost 7 bases, J lost 7 bases, and 9 bases stayed unmatched. Per the germline V gene, CDR1 is MNHEY and CDR2 is SVGAGI. The CDR3 covers 14 residues. CDR3 bases: TGTGCCAGCACCTTCGGGGGGGCGGGTAATGAGCAGTTCTTC. Translating it yields CASTFGGAGNEQFF.

CDR3: CSVVRGGTDTQYF. CDR3 nucleotides: TGCAGCGTTGTTCGGGGGGGCACAGATACGCAGTATTTT. V gene TRBV29-1 combines with J gene TRBJ2-3, with TRBD2 matching 7 bases. CDR3 length equals 13 residues. V shed 4 bases, J shed 1 base, and the junction held 2 bases outside the gene matches. The V gene's germline CDR1 is SQVTM and CDR2 ANQGSEA.

The genes are TRBV19 and TRBJ1-4, with a tentative D call TRBD1 (5 bases). Germline CDR1 is LNHDA and CDR2 is SQIVND (reference sequence). The CDR3 extends over 17 amino acids. V was trimmed by 0 bases and J by 8 bases, leaving 19 bases between them. CDR3 protein: CASSIDRGLESGEKLFF. CDR3 bases: TGTGCCAGTAGTATAGATCGGGGGTTGGAGTCTGGAGAAAAACTGTTTTTT.

The rearrangement joins TRBV3-1 (or the pseudogene TRBV3-2) to TRBJ1-2; 7 positions match TRBD1. Looked up from germline, CDR1 is LGHDT and CDR2 is YNNKEL (reference sequence). The CDR3 consists of 15 residues. After removal of 4 bases from V and 7 bases from J, the junction contained 12 bases not matched to a gene. In DNA form, the CDR3 reads TGTGCCAGCAGCCGAGGAACAGGGGCGAGGGCTGGCTACACCTTC. It translates to CASSRGTGARAGYTF.

The chain combines TRBV7-9 with TRBJ2-1; tentatively, D is TRBD1 (6 bases). Trimming removed 5 bases from V and 0 bases from J, with 11 bases in between. The CDR3 is 15 residues long. Germline V gives CDR1 SEHNR, CDR2 FQNEAQ (reference sequence). For the CDR3, the DNA is TGTGCCAGCAGCGGATTACAGGGCTCCTACAATGAGCAGTTCTTC. Translating gives CASSGLQGSYNEQFF.

The chain recombines TRBV4-3 with TRBJ1-2; possible D gene TRBD1, 5 bases. Trimming cost V 3 bases and J 7 bases, with 18 bases left between them. The CDR3 extends over 15 amino acids. Germline values: CDR1 LGHNA, CDR2 YSLEER. The CDR3 nucleotides are TGCGCCAGCAGCCAGGGTCTGACTCAGGGATCTGGCTACACCTTC. Protein sequence: CASSQGLTQGSGYTF.

This chain connects TRBV3-1 (or the pseudogene TRBV3-2) to TRBJ1-6; the D is unclear. V lost 0 bases and J lost 4, with 7 bases in between. The CDR3 spans 15 residues. CDR1 is LGHDT and CDR2 is YNNKEL in the germline V gene (reference sequence). The CDR3 DNA reads as TGTGCCAGCAGCCAAGAACATCAGTATAATTCACCCCTCCACTTT. Encoded protein: CASSQEHQYNSPLHF.

The chain recombines TRBV30 with TRBJ1-2; D perhaps matches TRBD1 (5 bases). Germline V gene lookup returns CDR1 GTSNPN and CDR2 SVGIG (reference sequence). V gave up 1 base and J gave up 8 bases, with 8 bases separating them. This CDR3 comprises 11 residues. The chain's CDR3 is CAWSGGVGYTF. CDR3 nucleotides: TGTGCCTGGAGTGGGGGCGTGGGCTACACCTTC.

The gene calls are TRBV6-5 and TRBJ1-1; 7 bases map to TRBD1. Germline V gives CDR1 MNHEY, CDR2 SVGAGI. J lost 0 bases, V lost 4 bases, and 5 bases had no gene match. The CDR3 is 15 amino acids. Here the CDR3 DNA reads TGTGCCAGCAGTTTTGACAGGGTTATGAACACTGAAGCTTTCTTT. Protein sequence: CASSFDRVMNTEAFF.

The genes are TRBV12-5 and TRBJ1-1, with D perhaps matching TRBD1 (5 bases). CDR1 LGHNT and CDR2 FRNRAP come from the germline V gene. The ends were cut back, 0 bases at V and 4 bases at J, with 15 bases in the middle. The CDR3 is 16 amino acids. The CDR3 DNA follows: TGTGCTAGTGGTTTGGTAAGGGGCTCCCCGGGCACTGAAGCTTTCTTT. It yields the protein CASGLVRGSPGTEAFF.

The chain links TRBV11-3 to TRBJ2-2, with 9 bases matching TRBD2. This CDR3 contains 18 residues. The V gene end was trimmed by 1 base and the J gene end by 1 base; junction bases not matched to a gene: 7. In germline, CDR1 is SGHNT, CDR2 YENEEA. CDR3 sequence (DNA): TGTGCCAGCAGCTTAGGCTGGCGGGGGGGTGTGAACACCGGGGAGCTGTTTTTT. Its protein is CASSLGWRGGVNTGELFF.

A note on this clone: The same CDR3 can be traced to other DNA sequences in this sample. The gene calls are TRBV2 and TRBJ1-3, with TRBD1 identical over 7 bases. Germline V gives CDR1 SNHLY, CDR2 FYNNEI. The V gene end was trimmed by 6 bases and the J gene end by 1 base; junction bases not matched to a gene: 3. The CDR3 is 14 residues long. The CDR3 DNA reads as TGTGCCAGCAGCCGGACAGGATCTGGAAACACCATATATTTT. Its translation is CASSRTGSGNTIYF.

This chain uses TRBV6-5 with TRBJ1-3; 7 nucleotides match TRBD1. CDR1 MNHEY and CDR2 SVGAGI come from the germline V gene. The CDR3 runs 15 residues. Germline trimming cut 5 bases from V and 4 bases from J; bases unmatched to any gene: 8. The chain's CDR3 is CASSTIRQGGNTIYF. The CDR3 bases are TGTGCCAGCAGTACAATAAGACAGGGAGGAAACACCATATATTTT.

The chain has TRBV20-1 and TRBJ1-1; D is perhaps TRBD1 (5 bases). Trimming removed 6 bases from V and 10 bases from J, with 15 bases in between. The CDR3 has 11 amino acids. Germline CDR1 is DFQATT and CDR2 is SNEGSKA (reference sequence). CDR3 sequence reads: CSAQGGLGAFF. The CDR3 nucleotides are TGCAGTGCCCAGGGTGGGCTAGGAGCTTTCTTT.

This clone was counted only a few times. This rearrangement joins TRBV3-1 (or the pseudogene TRBV3-2) to TRBJ1-1; D is unresolved. The CDR3 spans 13 residues. CDR1 and CDR2 from the germline V gene are LGHDT and YNNKEL (reference sequence). Trimming removed 1 base at V and 5 bases at J, with 8 bases between. In DNA form, the CDR3 reads TGTGCCAGCAGCCAAGTTAGCAGAACTGAAGCTTTCTTT. This gives the protein CASSQVSRTEAFF.

The gene calls are TRBV5-1 and TRBJ1-4; perhaps TRBD1 as D (6 bases). The V end lost 4 bases, the J end lost 5 bases, and 15 bases lay between the germline ends. Germline values: CDR1 SGHRS, CDR2 YFSETQ. The CDR3 runs to 15 residues. The CDR3 nucleotides read TGCGCCAGCAGCACTATGGACAGCTTAAATGAAAAACTGTTTTTT. Translated: CASSTMDSLNEKLFF.

V and J are TRBV5-6 and TRBJ2-5; 7 nucleotides line up with TRBD1. Germline CDR1 and CDR2: SGHDT and YYEEEE. After removal of 3 bases from V and 0 bases from J, the junction contained 11 bases not matched to a gene. The CDR3 covers 17 residues. The chain's CDR3 is CASSYSPGTDYQETQYF. DNA of the CDR3: TGTGCCAGCAGCTATTCCCCCGGGACAGATTACCAAGAGACCCAGTACTTC. Using reference TRBV5-6 and TRBJ2-5 for the parts outside the CDR3, the full variable domain is DAGVTQSPTHLIKTRGQQVTLRCSPKSGHDTVSWYQQALGQGPQFIFQYYEEEERQRGNFPDRFSGHQFPNYSSELNVNALLLGDSALYLCASSYSPGTDYQETQYFGPGTRLLVL.

The chain joins TRBV27 to TRBJ1-2, with TRBD1 as a possible D gene (6 bases). Germline CDR1 reads MNHEY; CDR2 reads SMNVEV (reference sequence). V dropped 3 bases and J dropped 6 bases, with 14 bases sitting between them. The CDR3 covers 14 residues. The CDR3 reads CASSFAGGRNGYTF. The CDR3 nucleotides read TGTGCCAGCAGTTTCGCCGGGGGGCGGAATGGCTACACCTTC.